The 25 T cell receptor beta chains listed next were all sequenced from one sample in a study of blood T cell repertoires in COVID-19. Clones were read by immunoSEQ multiplex PCR, and TCRdb kept only the in-frame ones, dropping some. The sample consists of about 180,000 clones, about 85% of them appearing once. Input material: PBMCs or T cells enriched from blood (not recorded which). The receptors stem from a man aged 40-49 years who had recovered from COVID-19.

The chain combines TRBV5-1 with TRBJ2-7, with 9 bases aligning to TRBD1. The CDR3 loop spans 14 amino acids. The ends lost 4 bases at V and 3 bases at J; junction bases unmatched: 5. The germline V gene has CDR1 SGHRS and CDR2 YFSETQ. CDR3 sequence: CASSLGQGGYEQYF. The CDR3 coding sequence is TGCGCCAGCAGCCTGGGACAGGGTGGCTACGAGCAGTACTTC. Full variable domain (rest looked up from reference TRBV5-1 and TRBJ2-7): KAGVTQTPRYLIKTRGQQVTLSCSPISGHRSVSWYQQTPGQGLQFLFEYFSETQRNKGNFPGRFSGRQFSNSRSEMNVSTLELGDSALYLCASSLGQGGYEQYFGPGTRLTVT.

This clone has just one count. The V gene is TRBV12-3 or TRBV12-4, the J gene TRBJ1-1, with D possibly matching TRBD1 (5 bases). The CDR3 is 12 amino acids. V lost 7 bases to trimming and J lost 1 base, with 7 bases between them. The chain's CDR3 is CASIGGNTEAFF. For the CDR3, the DNA is TGTGCCAGCATCGGGGGGAACACTGAAGCTTTCTTT.

The V call is TRBV5-1, the J call TRBJ1-6; D remains unclear. CDR3 length equals 15 residues. CDR1 and CDR2 (germline): SGHRS, YFSETQ. Trimming removed 0 bases at V and 5 bases at J, with 9 bases between. For the CDR3, the DNA is TGCGCCAGCAGCTTGGGACGGAGCAATAATTCACCCCTCCACTTT. Translating gives CASSLGRSNNSPLHF.

This chain connects TRBV11-2 to TRBJ1-1; D is undetermined. CDR1 and CDR2 from the germline V gene are SGHAT and FQNNGV. The CDR3 sequence is 15 residues long. V was trimmed by 3 bases and J by 1 base, leaving 12 bases between them. The DNA for the CDR3 is TGTGCCAGCAGCTTTATAGGGCGGGGGAACACTGAAGCTTTCTTT. Amino acids: CASSFIGRGNTEAFF. The full variable domain, its missing parts supplied by reference TRBV11-2 and TRBJ1-1, is EAGVAQSPRYKIIEKRQSVAFWCNPISGHATLYWYQQILGQGPKLLIQFQNNGVVDDSQLPKDRFSAERLKGVDSTLKIQPAKLEDSAVYLCASSFIGRGNTEAFFGQGTRLTVV.

The gene calls are TRBV5-1 and TRBJ1-3; D is unclear. In germline, CDR1 is SGHRS, CDR2 YFSETQ. The CDR3 runs 14 residues. V gave up 0 bases and J gave up 4 bases, with 8 bases separating them. The CDR3 DNA reads as TGCGCCAGCAGCTTGGGAGCGGAAGGAAACACCATATATTTT. This gives the protein CASSLGAEGNTIYF.

This rearrangement joins TRBV7-8 to TRBJ2-3, with 9 bases that match TRBD2. Trimming cost V 2 bases and J 2 bases; bases outside gene matches: 5. The length of the CDR3 is 16 residues. Germline V lookup: CDR1 SGHVS, CDR2 FQNEAQ. The CDR3 DNA reads as TGTGCCAGCAGCTTACTGGCTAGCGGGACCACAGATACGCAGTATTTT. This sequence encodes CASSLLASGTTDTQYF. The full variable domain, rest sourced from reference TRBV7-8 and TRBJ2-3, is GAGVSQSPRYKVAKRGQDVALRCDPISGHVSLFWYQQALGQGPEFLTYFQNEAQLDKSGLPSDRFFAERPEGSVSTLKIQRTQQEDSAVYLCASSLLASGTTDTQYFGPGTRLTVL.

This chain's CDR3 is CASSFGTVEETQYF. CDR3 bases: TGTGCCAGCAGCTTCGGGACAGTAGAAGAGACCCAGTACTTC. This chain uses TRBV5-6 with TRBJ2-5; TRBD1 matches 7 bases. The CDR3 covers 14 residues. CDR1 is SGHDT and CDR2 is YYEEEE in the germline V gene. Losses at the gene ends were 2 bases for V and 3 bases for J; bases not matched to a gene: 4.

This rearrangement joins TRBV5-6 to TRBJ2-1; 9 bases map to TRBD1. CDR1 is SGHDT and CDR2 is YYEEEE in the germline V gene. With V trimmed by 5 bases and J by 5 bases, 8 bases remained unmatched. This CDR3 comprises 15 residues. The CDR3 here is CASSRAGQGHNEQFF. The CDR3, as DNA: TGTGCCAGCAGTCGAGCGGGACAGGGTCACAATGAGCAGTTCTTC. Filled out from reference TRBV5-6 and TRBJ2-1, the complete variable domain reads DAGVTQSPTHLIKTRGQQVTLRCSPKSGHDTVSWYQQALGQGPQFIFQYYEEEERQRGNFPDRFSGHQFPNYSSELNVNALLLGDSALYLCASSRAGQGHNEQFFGPGTRLTVL.

In DNA form, the CDR3 reads TGTGCCAGCAGGCGGACAGGGGGCCAGACTCAGCCCCAGCATTTT. Amino acids: CASRRTGGQTQPQHF. The chain uses TRBV6-5 and TRBJ1-5; 11 bases line up with TRBD1. This CDR3 has 15 amino acids. In germline, CDR1 is MNHEY, CDR2 SVGAGI. V shed 6 bases and J 6 bases; nucleotides not matched to a gene: 7.

This rearrangement joins TRBV27 to TRBJ1-5; 7 bases line up with TRBD1. Germline V gene lookup returns CDR1 MNHEY and CDR2 SMNVEV (reference sequence). This CDR3 has 15 amino acids. The trim removed 3 bases at V and 5 bases at J, leaving 7 bases unmatched. The CDR3 sequence: CASSFTRGTDQPQHF. The CDR3 coding sequence is TGTGCCAGCAGTTTTACCAGGGGGACCGATCAGCCCCAGCATTTT.

The genes are TRBV5-1 and TRBJ2-7; TRBD1 is a possible D gene (5 bases). The CDR3 sequence is 14 residues long. V lost 4 bases to trimming and J lost 2 bases, with 13 bases between them. Germline CDR1 SGHRS, CDR2 YFSETQ. CDR3 nucleotide sequence: TGCGCCAGCAGCCTGGACAAGGGGACCTACGAGCAGTACTTC. Translation: CASSLDKGTYEQYF.

The rearrangement joins TRBV9 to TRBJ2-1; a possible D gene is TRBD1 (5 bases). The CDR3 consists of 14 residues. The germline gives CDR1 SGDLS, CDR2 YYNGEE. The germline V and J ends were trimmed by 3 bases and 10 bases, with 17 bases remaining between them. The CDR3 DNA reads TGTGCCAGCAGCGAAACTTCCTGGGGCAGAGAGCAGTTCTTC. This encodes CASSETSWGREQFF.

V is TRBV6-5 and J is TRBJ1-2; D ambiguous. Germline CDR1 MNHEY, CDR2 SVGAGI. Between the trimmed V and J ends, which lost 4 bases and 3 bases, there was a span of 9 bases. The CDR3 has 13 residues. The CDR3 DNA sequence: TGTGCCAGCAGTTCAGGAACTTACTATGGCTACACCTTC. Translating it yields CASSSGTYYGYTF.

This clone was seen once. The gene calls are TRBV5-1 and TRBJ2-1; 8 nucleotides match TRBD1. This CDR3 spans 15 amino acids. V shed 5 bases, J shed 8 bases, and the junction held 12 bases outside the gene matches. From germline, CDR1 is SGHRS and CDR2 YFSETQ. CDR3 in amino acids: CASRAGTGFMYEQFF. The CDR3 DNA sequence: TGCGCCAGCAGGGCCGGGACAGGATTTATGTATGAGCAGTTCTTC.

This chain joins TRBV6-5 and TRBJ2-1; D gene unclear. This CDR3 comprises 14 residues. Germline V CDR1 and CDR2: MNHEY, SVGAGI. V dropped 7 bases and J dropped 10 bases, with 20 bases sitting between them. The CDR3 region is CASNHIPGNPEQFF. The DNA for the CDR3 is TGTGCCAGCAATCATATACCGGGTAACCCCGAGCAGTTCTTC.

The J gene is TRBJ2-7, the V gene TRBV2; D might be TRBD1 (6 bases). CDR1 and CDR2 from the germline V gene are SNHLY and FYNNEI. Trimming removed 7 bases at V and 5 bases at J, with 21 bases between. CDR3 size: 15 residues. Written as DNA, the CDR3 is TGTGCCAGCAAAACTTTCGGCAGGGGCAACCACGAGCAGTACTTC. This sequence encodes CASKTFGRGNHEQYF.

The rearrangement joins TRBV5-5 to TRBJ1-5; D might be TRBD1 (5 bases). Trimming took off 3 bases at V and 5 bases at J, with 9 bases between the two ends. Germline CDR1 SGHKS, CDR2 YYEKEE (reference sequence). The CDR3 spans 13 residues. CDR3 residues: CASSYETDQPQHF. The CDR3 coding sequence is TGTGCCAGCAGCTATGAGACAGATCAGCCCCAGCATTTT. Based on the CDR3 plus reference TRBV5-5 and TRBJ1-5, the full variable domain is DAGVTQSPTHLIKTRGQQVTLRCSPISGHKSVSWYQQVLGQGPQFIFQYYEKEERGRGNFPDRFSARQFPNYSSELNVNALLLGDSALYLCASSYETDQPQHFGDGTRLSIL.

J is TRBJ2-7 and V is TRBV9; D is possibly TRBD2 (6 bases). CDR1 is SGDLS and CDR2 is YYNGEE in the germline V gene. CDR3 length: 13 residues. Trimming stripped 0 bases from V and 7 bases from J, with 11 bases between. CDR3 loop: CASSVGDWGEQYF. The CDR3 coding sequence is TGTGCCAGCAGCGTAGGGGACTGGGGTGAGCAGTACTTC.

The chain recombines TRBV5-6 with TRBJ1-2; possibly TRBD1 for D (6 bases). CDR3 length equals 15 residues. CDR1 and CDR2 (germline): SGHDT, YYEEEE. As DNA, the CDR3 is TGTCCGCACCTTGTGGTTCGGGGAAGGGGGTATGGCTACACCTTC. Encoded protein: CPHLVVRGRGYGYTF.

The chain recombines TRBV27 with TRBJ1-1, with D hard to call. The germline gives CDR1 MNHEY, CDR2 SMNVEV (reference sequence). The CDR3 runs to 13 residues. Trimming stripped 1 base from V and 1 base from J, with 4 bases between. CDR3 in DNA: TGTGCCAGCAGTTTATTCCGGAACACTGAAGCTTTCTTT. This sequence encodes CASSLFRNTEAFF.

Only a few counts were recorded for this clone. The chain couples TRBV5-6 to TRBJ1-5; D not resolved. The germline V gene encodes CDR1 SGHDT and CDR2 YYEEEE. V gave up 4 bases and J gave up 6 bases, with 8 bases separating them. This CDR3 contains 12 residues. CDR3 in amino acids: CASSTGVQPQHF. CDR3 bases: TGTGCCAGCAGCACGGGAGTTCAGCCCCAGCATTTT.

This clone was seen a few times. J is TRBJ1-4 and V is TRBV30; no clear D. This CDR3 has 15 residues. Looked up from germline, CDR1 is GTSNPN and CDR2 is SVGIG (reference sequence). V lost 0 bases to trimming and J lost 6 bases, with 14 bases between them. CDR3 residues: CAWSVLGVRYEKLFF. CDR3 nucleotides: TGTGCCTGGAGTGTACTCGGGGTGCGATATGAAAAACTGTTTTTT.

The chain carries TRBV28 and TRBJ2-3; D possibly corresponds to TRBD2 (6 bases). Trimming cost V 2 bases and J 9 bases, with 21 bases left between them. The CDR3 is 16 residues long. Germline V gene data show CDR1 as MDHEN and CDR2 as SYDVKM. This chain's CDR3 is CASSLRGLRTQRTQYF. CDR3 DNA: TGTGCCAGCAGTTTAAGGGGACTCCGAACCCAGAGGACGCAGTATTTT.

The gene calls are TRBV5-1 and TRBJ1-2; no reliable D call. The V gene's germline CDR1 is SGHRS and CDR2 YFSETQ. This CDR3 has 13 residues. The ends were cut back, 0 bases at V and 7 bases at J, with 10 bases in the middle. CDR3 residues: CASSLDSRRGYTF. The CDR3 bases are TGCGCCAGCAGCTTGGACAGTCGTCGTGGCTACACCTTC.

The V and J genes are TRBV2 and TRBJ1-5; 7 bases line up with TRBD1. CDR1 and CDR2 from the germline V gene are SNHLY and FYNNEI. The CDR3 is made up of 13 amino acids. V was pared by 6 bases and J by 6 bases, with 5 bases of the junction left unmatched. In DNA, the CDR3 is TGTGCCAGCAGCGACAGGGTTGGTCAGCCCCAGCATTTT. This encodes CASSDRVGQPQHF. Filled out from reference TRBV2 and TRBJ1-5, the complete variable domain reads EPEVTQTPSHQVTQMGQEVILRCVPISNHLYFYWYRQILGQKVEFLVSFYNNEISEKSEIFDDQFSVERPDGSNFTLKIRSTKLEDSAMYFCASSDRVGQPQHFGDGTRLSIL.